Here is one T cell receptor (beta chain) with its context. A much larger clone is a single base away; this may be a read error. TCRdb called the multiplex PCR reads again in MiXCR, with one record for every CDR3 protein. The table lists 75,000 to 100,000 distinct CDR3 sequences, approximately 19% of them singletons. This sample was taken from a study of breast tumors, draining lymph nodes, adjacent tissues. Germline V gives CDR1 LNHDA, CDR2 SQIVND (reference sequence). The CDR3 is 18 residues long. The V gene end was trimmed by 4 bases and the J gene end by 6 bases; junction bases not matched to a gene: 14. Breast cancer patients provided tissue from their axillary draining lymph nodes.

The V and J genes are TRBV19 and TRBJ2-3; 12 bases map to TRBD2. Sequenced material: axillary lymph node tissue. The receptor was isolated from a female donor with breast cancer. Some clones in this sample may be carry-over from other donors' samples. CDR3 protein: CASSTLAGGPLGSDTQYF. CDR3 coding DNA: TGTGCCAGTAGTACTCTAGCGGGAGGGCCCCTTGGCTCGGATACGCAGTATTTT.